Sequencing of this TCR beta chain was carried out in a study of T cells in localized non-small cell lung cancer. Overall study findings and caveats: A median of approximately 50 clones ranked among the top 100 in tumor appeared in adjacent lung. Uninvolved neighboring lung showed the greatest T cell clonality, exceeding tumor.

Comments on this clone: Its cognate antigen is unknown.

Germline CDR1 LNHDA, CDR2 SQIVND (reference sequence). J gave up 7 bases and V 7 bases, and 6 bases lay outside the gene matches. The CDR3 length is 13 residues. Only in-frame clones appear in the TCRdb table, and some are missing; sequencing was by immunoSEQ multiplex PCR. The sample includes about 30,000 clones, about 88% of them seen just once. The sequence was collected from a female donor at least 60 years old with stage I lung adenocarcinoma. The chain carries TRBV19 and TRBJ1-5, with 8 bases that match TRBD1. The sample here was peripheral blood, taken before any cancer treatment. Here the CDR3 DNA reads TGTGCCAGTACCGGACAGGGTGGACAGCCCCAGCATTTT. Translating it yields CASTGQGGQPQHF.